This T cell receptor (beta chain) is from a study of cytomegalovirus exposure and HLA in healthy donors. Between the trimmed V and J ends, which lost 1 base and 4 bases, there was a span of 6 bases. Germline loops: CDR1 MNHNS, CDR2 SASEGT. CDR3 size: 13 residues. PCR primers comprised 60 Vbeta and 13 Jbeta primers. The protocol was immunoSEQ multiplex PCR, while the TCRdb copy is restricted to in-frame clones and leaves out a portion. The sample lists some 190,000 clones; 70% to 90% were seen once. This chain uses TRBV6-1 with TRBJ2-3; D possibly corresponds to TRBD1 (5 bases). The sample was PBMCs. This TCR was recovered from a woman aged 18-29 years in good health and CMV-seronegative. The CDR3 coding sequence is TGTGCCAGCAGTGAAGAAGGGGCAGATACGCAGTATTTT. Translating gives CASSEEGADTQYF.